This record looks at one T cell receptor beta chain sequence and its context. Germline CDR1 is SGHDN and CDR2 is FVKESK. The CDR3 sequence is 19 residues long. This entry belongs to a study of T cells expressing NK-cell markers. TCRdb reprocessed the 5' RACE reads; each CDR3 protein has one entry and no DNA is given. This table lists about 460,000 distinct CDR3 sequences. Sequencing was performed on blood T cells: a sorted CD56 or NKG2C T cell subset, CD4+ or CD8+ T cells, or bulk PBMC T cells (not recorded which). The chain has TRBV14 and TRBJ2-1; as DNA is missing, the TRBD2 call by TCRdb cannot be tested. The clonotype was recovered from a woman in her forties or fifties in good health. CDR3 in amino acids: CASSQESKRLATSYNEQFF.